One TCR beta chain is described in this entry. Its antigen is currently unknown. TCRdb processed the 5' RACE reads anew with MiXCR; each CDR3 protein has one entry. Of roughly 470,000 distinct CDR3 sequences in the sample, 14% were seen once. The record originates from a study of identical twins. Broader study findings: Out-of-frame alpha sequences shared by twins showed excess low generation probability. The more abundant beta clonotypes in cord blood had fewer insertions, and memory repertoires did not show this.

The J segment lost 3 bases and the V segment lost 4 bases, leaving 8 bases of the junction unmatched. This CDR3 comprises 15 residues. Germline V gene sequence: CDR1 LGHDT, CDR2 YNNKEL (reference sequence). The data were also submitted as part of a second study, on yellow fever vaccine responses in identical twins.

This chain joins TRBV3-1 and TRBJ1-2; 7 positions match TRBD1. What was sequenced was CD4+ T cells sorted from blood. This clonotype originated in a woman under 30 in good health. The CDR3 protein is CASSPFLTGDYGYTF. The CDR3 DNA sequence: TGTGCCAGCAGCCCATTCCTAACAGGGGACTATGGCTACACCTTC.